Below are 14 T cell receptor beta chains sequenced from a single sample in a study of CXCR3-negative and CXCR3-positive naive CD8 T cells. Study-wide results and limits: Naive cells positive for CXCR3 carried more hydrophobic TRB CDR3s than CXCR3-negative ones.

The TRB cDNA libraries were prepared by 5' RACE with UMI labels. Reprocessing the 5' RACE reads, TCRdb reports a single entry for every CDR3 protein and omits DNA. The specimen's table records more than 80,000 distinct CDR3 sequences. These receptors' targets are unknown. The sample comprised naive CXCR3+ CD8+ T cells from blood. Documented subset: CD45RO-CCR7+CD27+CD95- naive CD8+ T cells expressing CXCR3 (TNR3+). The receptors originated from a human donor in good health. Some clones in this sample may be carry-over from other donors' samples.

The chain joins TRBV5-5 to TRBJ2-7; TCRdb's D gene call, TRBD1, goes unchecked for lack of DNA. CDR3 length: 15 amino acids. Germline V lookup: CDR1 SGHKS, CDR2 YYEKEE (reference sequence). This CDR3 reads CASSAPDSSSYEQYF.

This chain connects TRBV7-9 to TRBJ2-5. CDR1 and CDR2 from the germline V gene are SEHNR and FQNEAQ (reference sequence). The CDR3 is 15 residues long. The CDR3: CASSSPRSNTETQYF.

V is TRBV10-2 and J is TRBJ1-2; the D call of TRBD1 rests on TCRdb alone, since no DNA is present to check it. The V gene's germline CDR1 is WSHSY and CDR2 SAAADI. The CDR3 runs to 14 residues. CDR3 loop: CASSEGTPSYGYTF.

The rearrangement joins TRBV20-1 to TRBJ2-1; TCRdb designates TRBD1, a call that cannot be tested without DNA. Looked up from germline, CDR1 is DFQATT and CDR2 is SNEGSKA (reference sequence). This CDR3 spans 12 amino acids. The chain's CDR3 is CSSLGPRDEQFF.

This rearrangement joins TRBV20-1 to TRBJ1-5; TCRdb names TRBD1, which stays unverified in the absence of DNA. Germline CDR1 reads DFQATT; CDR2 reads SNEGSKA (reference sequence). This CDR3 region has 14 residues. This CDR3 is CSARQGFGGQPQHF.

The chain couples TRBV5-1 to TRBJ2-7; TCRdb reports TRBD1, a call that lacks DNA to check it against. From germline, CDR1 is SGHRS and CDR2 YFSETQ. The CDR3 contains 14 residues. The CDR3 protein is CASSFSGHPYEQYF.

This sequence joins TRBV20-1 and TRBJ2-1; TCRdb proposes TRBD2, but this gene call is untestable without DNA. This CDR3 comprises 12 residues. Germline-derived CDR1 and CDR2 are DFQATT and SNEGSKA (reference sequence). The CDR3 here is CSAATSFGEQFF.

The CDR3 reads CASSFLAGGRTDTQYF. The V and J genes are TRBV7-3 and TRBJ2-3; lacking DNA, the TRBD2 call made by TCRdb goes unchecked. Germline CDR1 and CDR2: SGHTA and FQGTGA. The CDR3 is 16 amino acids.

V usage is TRBV5-6 and J usage is TRBJ2-5. The germline gives CDR1 SGHDT, CDR2 YYEEEE. CDR3 length equals 13 residues. This CDR3 is CASSLSPKETQYF. The full variable domain, in which reference TRBV5-6 and TRBJ2-5 provide the parts outside the CDR3, is DAGVTQSPTHLIKTRGQQVTLRCSPKSGHDTVSWYQQALGQGPQFIFQYYEEEERQRGNFPDRFSGHQFPNYSSELNVNALLLGDSALYLCASSLSPKETQYFGPGTRLLVL.

V and J are TRBV25-1 and TRBJ1-1; the D gene TCRdb calls, TRBD1, cannot be checked with no DNA. The CDR3 consists of 14 residues. Germline V gene lookup returns CDR1 MGHDK and CDR2 SYGVNS. CDR3 loop: CASSEFLGVTEAFF.

The chain recombines TRBV15 with TRBJ1-6; the D gene TCRdb calls, TRBD1, cannot be checked with no DNA. Germline V gene sequence: CDR1 LNHNV, CDR2 YYDKDF (reference sequence). This CDR3 spans 15 amino acids. Here the CDR3 reads CATSRVSLGDSPLHF.

This chain connects TRBV13 to TRBJ2-1; the TCRdb D gene call, TRBD2, has no DNA to confirm it. This CDR3 region has 14 residues. Germline lookup yields CDR1 PRHDT and CDR2 FYEKMQ (reference sequence). This CDR3 is CASSLDPGGDEQFF. The full variable domain, its missing parts supplied by reference TRBV13 and TRBJ2-1, is AAGVIQSPRHLIKEKRETATLKCYPIPRHDTVYWYQQGPGQDPQFLISFYEKMQSDKGSIPDRFSAQQFSDYHSELNMSSLELGDSALYFCASSLDPGGDEQFFGPGTRLTVL.

This chain uses TRBV5-1 with TRBJ2-4. Germline V CDR1 and CDR2: SGHRS, YFSETQ. This CDR3 contains 16 residues. CDR3 sequence reads: CASSLLTILAKNIQYF.

This chain connects TRBV6-6 to TRBJ1-6; lacking DNA, the TRBD1 call made by TCRdb goes unchecked. CDR3 length equals 19 residues. CDR1 MNHNY and CDR2 SVGAGI come from the germline V gene (reference sequence). The CDR3 region is CASSLNNRDRGRSNSPLHF.